This T cell receptor beta chain was obtained from a study of T cell responses to AZD1222 COVID-19 vaccine. Study-wide context: Second doses that came at about 4 or about 12 weeks were put together. The study, taken as a whole, reports: Clonal diversity was possibly underestimated, and white British individuals and females predominated among donors. Repertoire sampling occurred only after the peak T cell response. Of spike-specific TCRs, nearly half reportedly target regions left unmutated in variants.

Produced via immunoSEQ multiplex PCR; TCRdb's table is partial and in-frame only. Of under 140,000 clones detected, 85% to 95% appear once; the ten largest clones hold over 6.5%. A remark on this clone: As yet, its antigen is unknown.

The CDR3 extends over 12 amino acids. V was cut by 5 bases and J by 0 bases, with 5 bases left in between. The germline V gene encodes CDR1 MDHEN and CDR2 SYDVKM. J is TRBJ2-7 and V is TRBV28, with D hard to call. This specimen was peripheral blood, taken on day 0 of AZD1222 vaccination. This TCR derives from an adult in good health. The CDR3 sequence: CASSVLSYEQYF. The CDR3 nucleotides are TGTGCCAGCAGTGTACTCTCCTACGAGCAGTACTTC.